This T cell receptor (beta chain) was profiled in a study of cytomegalovirus exposure and HLA in healthy donors. Broader study findings: Reported findings show TCR beta sequences accurately forecast HLA-A and HLA-B alleles in most subjects.

This clone was seen a single time. Antigen specificity is unknown. The trim removed 5 bases at V and 4 bases at J, leaving 10 bases unmatched. The CDR3 has 16 residues. Germline CDR1 reads LNHDA; CDR2 reads SQIVND (reference sequence). Both 60 Vbeta primers and 13 Jbeta primers went into the PCR. TCRdb keeps only in-frame clones here, not all; method: immunoSEQ multiplex PCR. The profile covers about 110,000 clones, with over 75% appearing a single time and less than 4% taken by the ten largest. What was sequenced was PBMCs. The source of this sequence is a human donor in good health. The chain uses TRBV19 and TRBJ2-3; 9 nucleotides agree with TRBD2. CDR3 bases: TGTGCCAGTAGTCTTCAGGGCGGGAGGGTGGCAGATACGCAGTATTTT. Translating gives CASSLQGGRVADTQYF. Filled out from reference TRBV19 and TRBJ2-3, the complete variable domain reads DGGITQSPKYLFRKEGQNVTLSCEQNLNHDAMYWYRQDPGQGLRLIYYSQIVNDFQKGDIAEGYSVSREKKESFPLTVTSAQKNPTAFYLCASSLQGGRVADTQYFGPGTRLTVL.